These 14 T cell receptor beta chains share one sample of origin, sequenced in a study of glioma-infiltrating T cells. Using RNA template, CDR3s of TCR alpha and beta were amplified with iRepertoire arm-PCR. TCRdb used MiXCR to reprocess the multiplex PCR reads, holding one entry per CDR3 protein. Of tens of thousands of distinct CDR3 sequences detected, around 40% appear once; the ten largest clones hold approximately 38%. The sequenced sample was glioma tissue, nonneoplastic brain tissue, or PBMCs (not recorded which). These receptors were collected from a human donor with low-grade glioma or glioblastoma, undergoing nonglioma brain surgery, or in good health (not recorded which).

V gene TRBV9 combines with J gene TRBJ2-3; TRBD2 might be the D (5 bases). There are 12 residues in the CDR3. The V gene's germline CDR1 is SGDLS and CDR2 YYNGEE. Trimming cost V 0 bases and J 10 bases, with 9 bases left between them. The DNA of the CDR3 is TGTGCCAGCAGCGTAGACGGGGTAGCGCAGTATTTT. Translated: CASSVDGVAQYF. Using reference TRBV9 and TRBJ2-3 for the parts outside the CDR3, the full variable domain is DSGVTQTPKHLITATGQRVTLRCSPRSGDLSVYWYQQSLDQGLQFLIQYYNGEERAKGNILERFSAQQFPDLHSELNLSSLELGDSALYFCASSVDGVAQYFGPGTRLTVL.

CDR3 nucleotides: TGTGCCAGCAGCTCCGGGACTAGCGGGAGGTGGGAGACCCAGTACTTC. This encodes CASSSGTSGRWETQYF. The chain employs TRBV7-2 and TRBJ2-5; 15 positions match TRBD2. Germline CDR1 SGHTA, CDR2 FQGNSA. The CDR3 is 16 residues long. Unmatched junction bases numbered 5, after V lost 4 bases and J lost 5 bases.

Points on this clonotype: The CDR3 end shows no conserved phenylalanine or tryptophan, and so a read error is likely. No DNA is shown, since the ends of the CDR3 on it are uncertain; the CDR3 is the one TCRdb lists. The J gene is TRBJ1-2, the V gene TRBV14; the table calls TRBD1, which could not be checked here. Germline-derived CDR1 and CDR2 are SGHDN and FVKESK. The CDR3 is 15 residues long, counting both termini. CDR3 loop: CASSHTIQGLAGHTL.

This clonotype occurred many times. The chain has TRBV20-1 and TRBJ2-3; the D gene could be TRBD1 or TRBD2 (6 bases each). The V gene lost 1 base and the J gene lost 6 bases, with 11 bases spanning the gap. The CDR3 has 13 residues. Per germline, CDR1 DFQATT and CDR2 SNEGSKA (reference sequence). Here the CDR3 reads CSARGGGPDTQYF. CDR3 DNA: TGCAGTGCTAGAGGAGGGGGGCCTGATACGCAGTATTTT.

As concerns this clonotype: A much larger clone sits a single nucleotide away, making a read error possible. The rearrangement joins TRBV12-3 or TRBV12-4 to TRBJ1-3; perhaps TRBD1 as D (5 bases). The CDR3 consists of 14 residues. The CDR3 loop is CGSSSRGAGNTIYF. The CDR3 nucleotides read TGTGGCAGCAGTTCCCGGGGGGCTGGAAACACCATATATTTT.

This clonotype appeared many times. The V call is TRBV6-1, the J call TRBJ2-7; TRBD2 matches 7 bases. The CDR3 loop spans 14 amino acids. V shed 6 bases, J shed 0 bases, and the junction held 5 bases outside the gene matches. Germline V gene lookup returns CDR1 MNHNS and CDR2 SASEGT. CDR3: CASRRTSVSYEQYF. CDR3 DNA sequence: TGTGCCAGCAGGCGTACTAGCGTCTCCTACGAGCAGTACTTC.

This clonotype was detected only a few times. The rearrangement uses TRBV5-1 and TRBJ2-4; tentatively, D is TRBD2 (5 bases). With 0 bases removed from V and 7 bases from J, the gap between germline ends came to 11 bases. CDR1 and CDR2 from the germline V gene are SGHRS and YFSETQ. The CDR3 consists of 14 residues. CDR3 sequence reads: CASSLGQPGNIQYF. The CDR3 DNA follows: TGCGCCAGCAGCTTGGGACAACCGGGGAACATTCAGTACTTC.

This clonotype was recorded a few times. The CDR3 DNA reads as TGCAGCGTTGTGACTAGCGGAAACACAGATACGCAGTATTTT. Its protein product is CSVVTSGNTDTQYF. The chain couples TRBV29-1 to TRBJ2-3; the match to TRBD2 covers 9 bases. V trimming: 4 bases; J trimming: 2 bases; junction bases outside the gene matches: 4. The CDR3 totals 14 residues. CDR1 and CDR2 (germline): SQVTM, ANQGSEA.

The sample holds many counts of this clonotype. This sequence joins TRBV3-1 and TRBJ2-7; 9 bases align to TRBD1. The CDR3 consists of 16 residues. V was pared by 3 bases and J by 1 base, with 7 bases of the junction left unmatched. CDR1 and CDR2 (germline): LGHDT, YNNKEL (reference sequence). The CDR3 nucleotides read TGTGCCAGCAGCCAGTCCGGGACAGGGACTTCCTACGAGCAGTACTTC. This encodes CASSQSGTGTSYEQYF.

Regarding this clonotype: Since the CDR3 does not end with the conserved phenylalanine or tryptophan, this likely comes from a read error. The V and J genes are TRBV7-2 and TRBJ2-7; perhaps TRBD2 as D (6 bases). Germline values: CDR1 SGHTA, CDR2 FQGNSA. The CDR3 has 14 residues. In nucleotides, the CDR3 is TGTGCCAGCAGCCTAGCCGGGAGCTCCTACGAGCAGTACCTC. Its translation is CASSLAGSSYEQYL.

The rearrangement uses TRBV5-1 and TRBJ2-2; D is undetermined. Germline-derived CDR1 and CDR2 are SGHRS and YFSETQ. V lost 0 bases and J 10 bases, leaving 13 bases between the germline ends. The CDR3 runs to 14 residues. CDR3 in amino acids: CASSLDRNTKELFF. DNA of the CDR3: TGCGCCAGCAGCTTGGATAGGAACACCAAGGAGCTGTTTTTT.

This clonotype was recorded at least ten times. The gene calls are TRBV7-2 and TRBJ2-1; 14 bases match TRBD2. This CDR3 spans 15 amino acids. CDR1 SGHTA and CDR2 FQGNSA come from the germline V gene. V shed 3 bases, J shed 15 bases, and the junction held 10 bases outside the gene matches. CDR3: CASSFPGLAGASVFF. CDR3 bases: TGTGCCAGCAGCTTTCCGGGACTAGCGGGAGCCTCAGTGTTCTTC.

The J gene is TRBJ2-7, the V gene TRBV6-2 or TRBV6-3; D may be TRBD1 or TRBD2 (6 bases each). V was clipped by 8 bases and J by 3 bases, with 20 bases between them. Germline CDR1 MNHEY, CDR2 SVGEGT. This CDR3 spans 15 amino acids. The CDR3 spells CASRARQEGLYEQYF. CDR3 nucleotide sequence: TGTGCCAGCCGCGCCAGACAGGAGGGACTCTACGAGCAGTACTTC.

About this clonotype itself: Sequence at one end of the junction differs from germline and may be a read error. The rearrangement links TRBV5-4 to TRBJ2-5, with unresolved D. This CDR3 contains 11 residues. CDR1 SGHNT and CDR2 YYREEE come from the germline V gene (reference sequence). The chain's CDR3 is CASSFEETKYF. In DNA, the CDR3 is TGTGCCAGCAGCTTTGAAGAGACCAAGTACTTC.